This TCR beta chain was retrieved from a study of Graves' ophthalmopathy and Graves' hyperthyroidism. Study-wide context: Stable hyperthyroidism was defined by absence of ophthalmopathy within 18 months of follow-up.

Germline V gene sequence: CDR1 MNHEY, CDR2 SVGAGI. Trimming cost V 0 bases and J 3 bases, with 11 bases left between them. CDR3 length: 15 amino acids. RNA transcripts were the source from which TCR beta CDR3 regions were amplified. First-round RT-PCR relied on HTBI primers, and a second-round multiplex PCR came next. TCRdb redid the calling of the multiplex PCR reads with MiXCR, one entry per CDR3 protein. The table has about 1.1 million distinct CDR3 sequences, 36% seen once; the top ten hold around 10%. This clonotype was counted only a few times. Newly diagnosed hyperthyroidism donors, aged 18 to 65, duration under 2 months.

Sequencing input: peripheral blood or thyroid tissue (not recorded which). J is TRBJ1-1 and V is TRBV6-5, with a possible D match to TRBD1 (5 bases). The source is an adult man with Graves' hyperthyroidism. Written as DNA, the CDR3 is TGTGCCAGCAGTTACTCCGAGACAGAAGACACTGAAGCTTTCTTT. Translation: CASSYSETEDTEAFF.